The 2 T cell receptor beta chains in this list originate from one sample, sequenced in a study of shared clonotypes between healthy human individuals. Libraries were prepared by immunoSEQ multiplex PCR; TCRdb keeps only in-frame clonotypes and omits some of them. Here the sample spans around 2.1 million clones, 90% to 95% being singletons. Terminally differentiated effector memory CD45RA+ cells were left out of the naive CD8 fraction, which was CD45RO-negative and positively selected for CCR7. Source material: naive CD8+ T cells from PBMCs. The origin of the receptors is a man aged 18-30 years in good health. Some clones in this sample may be carry-over from other donors' samples.

The chain carries TRBV27 and TRBJ2-6, with D maybe TRBD1 (6 bases). Trimming took off 6 bases at V and 0 bases at J, with 9 bases between the two ends. CDR1 and CDR2 from the germline V gene are MNHEY and SMNVEV (reference sequence). The CDR3 has 15 residues. Written as DNA, the CDR3 is TGTGCCAGCAGACACAGGGCCTCTGGGGCCAACGTCCTGACTTTC. This sequence encodes CASRHRASGANVLTF.

Written as DNA, the CDR3 is TGTGCCAGCAGCCCTGGGACAGGGGGTTTTTCCTACGAGCAGTACTTC. Protein: CASSPGTGGFSYEQYF. This chain joins TRBV11-2 and TRBJ2-7, with 11 bases identical to TRBD1. This CDR3 comprises 16 residues. V was pared by 5 bases and J by 1 base, with 7 bases of the junction left unmatched. Per the germline V gene, CDR1 is SGHAT and CDR2 is FQNNGV.